The source of this TCR beta chain is a study of cytomegalovirus exposure and HLA in healthy donors. Both 60 Vbeta primers and 13 Jbeta primers went into the PCR. In the original analysis: Around 11 million shared chains were among the roughly 80 million unique TCR beta chains that a later analysis counted. Assay: immunoSEQ multiplex PCR; the TCRdb copy retains only in-frame clones and omits some. The V and J calls and clone size are taken from that table; D and trimming were inferred from the DNA. Here the sample spans roughly 150,000 clones, about 75% being singletons. The CDR3 has 18 amino acids. Germline V lookup: CDR1 LGHNA, CDR2 YSLEER. V lost 0 bases and J lost 4; bases outside the gene matches: 8.

This TCR derives from a male donor in good health and CMV-seronegative. Sequenced material: PBMCs. V gene TRBV4-3 combines with J gene TRBJ2-7, with TRBD2 matching over 14 bases. Here the CDR3 reads CASSQDMGLAGEGYEQYF. The CDR3 DNA reads TGCGCCAGCAGCCAAGATATGGGACTAGCGGGAGAAGGGTACGAGCAGTACTTC.